This entry lists 13 T cell receptor beta chains sequenced from one sample in a study of T-cell reconstitution after alpha-beta-depleted transplantation in children. Unique molecular identifiers were used in preparing the TCRbeta library. TCRdb reprocessed the PCR reads with MiXCR, giving one entry per CDR3 protein. The sample lists hundreds of thousands of distinct CDR3 sequences, 24% occurring once. Sample: PBMCs, mostly from graft donor cells, taken 360 days after TCRalphabeta/CD19-depleted stem cell transplant. Receptors were obtained from a female patient aged 2-9 years who had a stem cell transplant for congenital amegakaryocytic thrombocytopenia, so the T cells may come from the graft donor.

This clonotype has just a few counts. V and J are TRBV12-3 or TRBV12-4 and TRBJ1-1, with 9 bases that match TRBD1. The CDR3 loop spans 15 amino acids. V dropped 6 bases and J dropped 0; count of bases not matched to a gene: 5. Here the CDR3 reads CASSQTGGMNTEAFF. CDR3 DNA: TGTGCCAGCAGCCAGACAGGGGGTATGAACACTGAAGCTTTCTTT.

This clonotype was picked up many times. The chain uses TRBV5-5 and TRBJ1-1; D is uncertain. CDR3 length: 15 amino acids. V shed 0 bases and J shed 1 base, with 10 bases lying between them. Germline V lookup: CDR1 SGHKS, CDR2 YYEKEE (reference sequence). The CDR3: CASSLVFPWNTEAFF. The CDR3 region has the DNA TGTGCCAGCAGCTTGGTTTTCCCTTGGAACACTGAAGCTTTCTTT.

With regard to this clonotype: At one end, the junction sequence differs from germline, possibly due to a read error. The V and J genes are TRBV6-2 or TRBV6-3 and TRBJ1-3; D is ambiguous. Per germline, CDR1 MNHEY and CDR2 SVGEGT. The CDR3 loop spans 14 amino acids. The CDR3 DNA sequence: TGTGCCAGCAGGCGTGAGTTATCTGGAAACCCCATATATTTT. Protein sequence: CASRRELSGNPIYF.

The chain employs TRBV28 and TRBJ2-1; the D gene is possibly TRBD2 (6 bases). The CDR3 is 16 amino acids. V dropped 3 bases and J dropped 0 bases, with 12 bases sitting between them. Germline V gene sequence: CDR1 MDHEN, CDR2 SYDVKM. The CDR3 sequence is CASSFPLASSYNEQFF. The CDR3 bases are TGTGCCAGCAGTTTCCCCCTAGCGAGCTCCTACAATGAGCAGTTCTTC.

The CDR3 coding sequence is TGTGCCAGCAGTTTCCTGCCGAAGGATATTCAGTACTTC. Amino acid sequence: CASSFLPKDIQYF. The gene calls are TRBV12-3 or TRBV12-4 and TRBJ2-4; D unresolved. Trimming pared 3 bases from V and 10 bases from J, leaving 13 bases between. CDR3 length: 13 residues.

In this sample, this clonotype turned up a few times. The chain uses TRBV28 and TRBJ1-3; no clear D gene. The CDR3 loop spans 14 amino acids. V lost 3 bases and J lost 2, with 8 bases in between. The germline V gene has CDR1 MDHEN and CDR2 SYDVKM. CDR3 amino acids: CASSFQHTGNTIYF. The CDR3 DNA reads TGTGCCAGCAGTTTTCAGCATACTGGAAACACCATATATTTT.

Remarks on this clonotype: Relative to the germline gene, one junction end is altered; a read error may explain this. This sequence joins TRBV3-1 and TRBJ2-2; 9 positions match TRBD2. The CDR3 spans 14 residues. CDR1 is LGHDT and CDR2 is YNNKEL in the germline V gene (reference sequence). CDR3 sequence: CASTGLANTGELFF. The CDR3 DNA reads as TGTGCCAGCACCGGACTAGCGAATACCGGGGAGCTGTTTTTT. Using reference TRBV3-1 and TRBJ2-2 for the parts outside the CDR3, the full variable domain is DTAVSQTPKYLVTQMGNDKSIKCEQNLGHDTMYWYKQDSKKFLKIMFSYNNKELIINETVPNRFSPKSPDKAHLNLHINSLELGDSAVYFCASTGLANTGELFFGEGSRLTVL.

The chain joins TRBV7-3 to TRBJ2-1; 10 positions match TRBD2. The CDR3 loop spans 18 amino acids. Germline V gene sequence: CDR1 SGHTA, CDR2 FQGTGA. With 0 bases clipped from V and 3 bases from J, the junction kept 8 bases outside the gene matches. CDR3 bases: TGTGCCAGCAGCTTAACGGCTAGCGGGAGCACGGTCTACAATGAGCAGTTCTTC. This encodes CASSLTASGSTVYNEQFF.

This sequence joins TRBV20-1 and TRBJ1-4; D is uncertain. V was pared by 4 bases and J by 11 bases, with 11 bases between. Germline-derived CDR1 and CDR2 are DFQATT and SNEGSKA (reference sequence). This CDR3 has 11 amino acids. CDR3 loop: CSAKQPKKLFF. As DNA, the CDR3 is TGCAGTGCTAAACAGCCCAAGAAACTGTTTTTT.

This clonotype was seen repeatedly, ten times or more. V is TRBV10-3 and J is TRBJ2-2, with 11 bases identical to TRBD1. The CDR3 has 15 amino acids. Germline V gene sequence: CDR1 ENHRY, CDR2 SYGVKD. J lost 6 bases, V lost 5 bases, and 5 bases had no gene match. The CDR3: CAISSGQGAPGELFF. The CDR3 DNA reads as TGTGCCATCAGTTCTGGACAGGGGGCGCCCGGGGAGCTGTTTTTT.

This sequence joins TRBV7-2 and TRBJ2-7; 9 bases map to TRBD2. V lost 5 bases, J lost 3 bases, and 2 bases stayed unmatched. This CDR3 is built from 13 residues. The germline V gene has CDR1 SGHTA and CDR2 FQGNSA. The CDR3 is CASSTTSGYEQYF. The CDR3 DNA reads as TGTGCCAGCAGCACGACTAGCGGCTACGAGCAGTACTTC.

A word on this clonotype: The junction departs from germline at one end; a sequencing error may be responsible. The V gene is TRBV12-3 or TRBV12-4, the J gene TRBJ2-7; TRBD1 or TRBD2 may be the D gene (6 bases each). The CDR3 totals 18 residues. The CDR3 protein is CTSSLAQGGDSGIYEQYF. CDR3 in DNA: TGTACCAGCAGTTTAGCACAGGGAGGTGATTCGGGGATTTACGAGCAGTACTTC.

This clonotype was recorded only once. This chain joins TRBV4-3 and TRBJ2-5, with 12 nucleotides matching TRBD2. CDR1 and CDR2 (germline): LGHNA, YSLEER. V lost 1 base to trimming and J lost 5 bases; unmatched junction nucleotides: 5. This CDR3 contains 16 residues. The CDR3 DNA sequence: TGCGCCAGCAGCCAAGGACTAGCGGGAGTGTGGGAGACCCAGTACTTC. Translating it yields CASSQGLAGVWETQYF.